This entry concerns a single T cell receptor (beta chain). This clone was picked up one time. The specificity of this receptor is unknown. No base quality values were provided; no much bigger clone lies one nucleotide off. The data were taken from a study of T cell responses to AZD1222 COVID-19 vaccine (dated by TCRdb to about 2021). Concerning the study at large: A total of more than 230 trial participants underwent TCR sequencing, of whom about 210 received two doses of AZD1222 and some 25 received two doses of the MenACWY control vaccine. Enrollment into the trials was organized by age into subgroups of 18-55, 56-69 and 70-plus years, and those subgroups contained approximately 150, 30 and 60 TCR-sequenced participants, respectively. Broad study findings and their caveats: After two AZD1222 doses, spike-specific TCR breadth and depth were significantly higher than at day 0 and than in MenACWY recipients. Participants were mostly white British and included more females than males, and it was suggested by the authors that clonal diversity may have been underestimated. Vaccine-associated CD4 TCRs spanned the whole spike protein, with dominant responses in regions 160-218 and 743-854. Because no day 14 peak-response samples were available, the repertoires could be characterized only after the peak T cell response. In the small 56-69-year group, the increase in depth fell short of significance, most likely because of low power. Epitopes outside the regions mutated in the B.1.351 and B.1.1.7 variants were reportedly recognized by nearly half of the unique spike-specific TCRs. Conclusions about previously exposed vaccinees are limited because only a handful of AZD1222 recipients were SARS-CoV-2 seropositive at baseline.

The CDR1 and CDR2 encoded by the germline V gene are SGHRS and YFSETQ. Counted from cysteine to phenylalanine, this CDR3 has 13 amino acids. Only CDR3 DNA is held: 39 bases, read in frame from base 1. Trimming removed 4 bases from V and 2 bases from J, leaving 9 bases between the germline ends. The CDR3 regions of human TCRbeta chains were analyzed by immunosequencing. Per the authors' processing: TCRs in the repertoires were compared against a reference library of SARS-CoV-2-specific TCRs that had been generated with the MIRA antigen-specificity platform. Breadth was defined as the fraction of unique TCRs that were SARS-CoV-2-associated, and depth was defined as the fraction of total T cells that were SARS-CoV-2-associated. Using the MIRA data, each spike-specific TCR was mapped to the spike region that the TCR reacts to and placed in a CD4 or CD8 class. Log10-transformed breadth and depth values were compared by one-way ANOVA with Sidak's multiple comparisons tests. Entries here come from immuneACCESS through TCRdb and include only in-frame sequences with V and J called. Some clones fail to appear in such tables; in the studies checked, an unresolved V gene covers under half of the shortfall, and the cause of the remainder is unknown. That table supplies the V and J calls and clone size; D and trimming were determined from the DNA. Here the sample has about 130,000 clones; around 90% occur a single time. The top ten clones comprise about 4.2% of the sample.

The time point tag for this specimen amounts to: baseline before first vaccination. According to the study, the label for this sample's treatment or condition signals: meningococcal conjugate vaccine given as trial control. Vaccinee samples came from UK trials COV001 and COV002, including a single-blind randomized controlled phase 2/3 trial of AZD1222 (ChAdOx1 nCoV-19) in healthy adults. For TCRbeta chain sequencing, PBMC samples from trial participants were taken at day 0 and at day 28 after the second dose. This specimen was peripheral blood, taken on day 0 of MenACWY control vaccination. Rearrangement joined TRBV5-1 to TRBJ2-5, and possibly TRBD2, on 6 matching bases. The TCR originated in an adult in good health. The bases are TGCGCCAGCAGCCTAGGGACTCAAGAGACCCAGTACTTC. Its amino acids are CASSLGTQETQYF.